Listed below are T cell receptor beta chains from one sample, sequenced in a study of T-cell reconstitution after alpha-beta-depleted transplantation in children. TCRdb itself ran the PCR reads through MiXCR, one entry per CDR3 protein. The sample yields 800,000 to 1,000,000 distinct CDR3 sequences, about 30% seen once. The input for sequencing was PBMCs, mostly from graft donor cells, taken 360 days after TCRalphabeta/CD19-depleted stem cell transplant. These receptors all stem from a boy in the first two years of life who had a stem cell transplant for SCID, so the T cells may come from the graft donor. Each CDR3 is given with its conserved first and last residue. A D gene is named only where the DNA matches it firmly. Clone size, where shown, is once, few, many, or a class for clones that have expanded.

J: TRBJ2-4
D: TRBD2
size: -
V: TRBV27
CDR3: CASSLFRGGNKNIQYF
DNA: TGTGCCAGCAGTTTATTCCGGGGGGGCAACAAAAACATTCAGTACTTC

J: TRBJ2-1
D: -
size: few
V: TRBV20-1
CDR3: CSARGLNSYNEQFF
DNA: TGCAGTGCTAGAGGACTAAACTCCTACAATGAGCAGTTCTTC

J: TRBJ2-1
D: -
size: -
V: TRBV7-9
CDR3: CASSFRSRVVVEQFF
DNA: TGTGCCAGCAGCTTTAGGTCTCGAGTAGTGGTTGAGCAGTTCTTC

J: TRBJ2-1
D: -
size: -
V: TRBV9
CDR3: CASSVVGGRNEQFF
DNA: TGTGCCAGCAGCGTAGTGGGTGGGCGCAATGAGCAGTTCTTC

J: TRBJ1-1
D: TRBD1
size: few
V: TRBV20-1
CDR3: CSARRQGPGTEAFF
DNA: TGCAGTGCTAGAAGACAGGGGCCCGGCACTGAAGCTTTCTTT

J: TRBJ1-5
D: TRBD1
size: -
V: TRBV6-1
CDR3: CASRPTGEGVQPQHF
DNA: TGTGCCAGCAGACCTACAGGGGAGGGGGTTCAGCCCCAGCATTTT

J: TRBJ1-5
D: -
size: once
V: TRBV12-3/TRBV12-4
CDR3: CASSFGSAQPQHF
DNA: TGTGCCAGCAGTTTCGGAAGCGCTCAGCCCCAGCATTTT

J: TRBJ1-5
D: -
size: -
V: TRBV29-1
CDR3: CSVQQGSNQPQHF
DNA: TGCAGCGTTCAACAGGGTAGCAATCAGCCCCAGCATTTT

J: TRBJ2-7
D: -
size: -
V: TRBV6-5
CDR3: CASSYTWAGDTYEQYF
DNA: TGTGCCAGCAGTTACACCTGGGCAGGGGACACCTACGAGCAGTACTTC

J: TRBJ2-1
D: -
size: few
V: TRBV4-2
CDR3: CASSLEVNVEQFF
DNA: TGTGCCAGCAGCCTAGAGGTAAACGTCGAGCAGTTCTTC

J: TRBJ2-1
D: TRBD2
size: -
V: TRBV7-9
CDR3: CASSFKRGEQFF
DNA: TGTGCCAGCAGCTTCAAGCGGGGGGAGCAGTTCTTC

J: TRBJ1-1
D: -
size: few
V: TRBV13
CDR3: CASSSSGRTEAFF
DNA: TGTGCCAGCAGCTCGTCAGGGAGGACTGAAGCTTTCTTT

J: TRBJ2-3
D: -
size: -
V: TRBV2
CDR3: CASSGGGKSTDTQYF
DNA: TGTGCCAGCAGTGGTGGGGGGAAAAGCACAGATACGCAGTATTTT

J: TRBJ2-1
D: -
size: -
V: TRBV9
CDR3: CASSVGGGGRPLQFF
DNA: TGTGCCAGCAGCGTCGGAGGGGGGGGCCGGCCACTTCAGTTCTTC

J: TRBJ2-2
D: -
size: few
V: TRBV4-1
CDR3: CASSQSFAGPDGYTGELFF
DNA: TGCGCCAGCAGCCAATCGTTCGCAGGGCCAGATGGTTACACCGGGGAGCTGTTTTTT

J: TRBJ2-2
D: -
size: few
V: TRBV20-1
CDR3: CSTGASNTGELFF
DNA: TGCAGTACGGGGGCGTCGAACACCGGGGAGCTGTTTTTT

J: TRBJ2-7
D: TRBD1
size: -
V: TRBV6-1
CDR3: CASTRDRLETEQYF
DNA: TGTGCCAGCACCCGGGACAGGCTCGAAACCGAGCAGTACTTC

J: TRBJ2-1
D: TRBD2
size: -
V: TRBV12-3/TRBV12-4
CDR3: CASSYGERGNEQFF
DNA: TGTGCCAGCAGTTACGGGGAGCGGGGCAATGAGCAGTTCTTC

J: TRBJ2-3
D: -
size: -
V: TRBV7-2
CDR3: CASSFPPRTDTQYF
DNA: TGTGCCAGCAGCTTCCCCCCCCGCACAGATACGCAGTATTTT

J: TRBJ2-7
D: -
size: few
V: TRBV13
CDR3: CASSLSDYPEQYF
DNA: TGTGCCAGCAGCCTCTCGGACTACCCCGAGCAGTACTTC

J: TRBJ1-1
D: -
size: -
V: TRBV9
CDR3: CASSVYRDLNTEAFF
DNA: TGTGCCAGCAGCGTTTACAGGGATTTGAACACTGAAGCTTTCTTT

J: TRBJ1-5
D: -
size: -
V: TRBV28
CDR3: CASSWQVNQPQHF
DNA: TGTGCCAGCAGTTGGCAGGTCAATCAGCCCCAGCATTTT

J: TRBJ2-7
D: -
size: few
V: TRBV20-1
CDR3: CSGRKSGTGAHEQYF
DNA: TGCAGTGGCAGAAAATCCGGGACGGGAGCCCACGAGCAGTACTTC

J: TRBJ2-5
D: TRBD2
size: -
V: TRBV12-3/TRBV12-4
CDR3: CASRSSGANEETQYF
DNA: TGTGCCAGCAGGTCTAGCGGGGCGAACGAAGAGACCCAGTACTTC

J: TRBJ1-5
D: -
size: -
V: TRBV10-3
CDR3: CAISESRTSDQPQHF
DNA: TGTGCCATCAGTGAGTCAAGGACATCAGATCAGCCCCAGCATTTT

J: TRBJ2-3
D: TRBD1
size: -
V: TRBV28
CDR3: CASSFPTGTGYPTDTQYF
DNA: TGTGCCAGCAGTTTTCCCACCGGGACAGGGTATCCCACAGATACGCAGTATTTT

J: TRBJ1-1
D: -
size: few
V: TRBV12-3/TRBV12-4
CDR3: CASSGTYHTEAFF
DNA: TGTGCCAGCAGCGGGACGTACCACACTGAAGCTTTCTTT

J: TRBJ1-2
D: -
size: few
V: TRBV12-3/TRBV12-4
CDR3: CASSLAYGYGYTF
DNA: TGTGCCAGCAGTTTAGCGTACGGGTATGGCTACACCTTC

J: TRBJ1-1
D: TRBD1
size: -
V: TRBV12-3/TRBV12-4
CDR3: CASSLRVGQGRNTEAFF
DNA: TGTGCCAGCAGTTTAAGGGTTGGACAGGGGCGGAACACTGAAGCTTTCTTT

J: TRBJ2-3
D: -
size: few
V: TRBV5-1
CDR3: CASSFGAQDTQYF
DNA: TGCGCCAGCAGCTTCGGAGCACAGGATACGCAGTATTTT

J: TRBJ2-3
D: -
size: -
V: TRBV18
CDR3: CASSTIAWGGASTDTQYF
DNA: TGTGCCAGCTCAACTATTGCATGGGGGGGCGCTTCCACAGATACGCAGTATTTT

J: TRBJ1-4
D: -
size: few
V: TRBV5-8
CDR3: CASSLALGVLANEKLFF
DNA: TGTGCCAGCAGCTTGGCCCTGGGGGTTTTAGCTAATGAAAAACTGTTTTTT

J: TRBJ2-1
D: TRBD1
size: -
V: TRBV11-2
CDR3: CASSSRDRGLLEQFF
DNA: TGTGCCAGCAGCTCCCGGGACAGGGGGCTTCTTGAGCAGTTCTTC

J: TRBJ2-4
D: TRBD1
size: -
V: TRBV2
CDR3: CASSSDRLAKNIQYF
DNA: TGTGCCAGCAGTTCGGACAGGTTAGCCAAAAACATTCAGTACTTC

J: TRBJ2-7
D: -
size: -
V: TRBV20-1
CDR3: CSASLIPAWSYEQYF
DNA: TGCAGTGCTAGTTTGATCCCCGCCTGGTCCTACGAGCAGTACTTC

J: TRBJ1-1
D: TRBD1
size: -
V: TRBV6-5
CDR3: CASSKGQGLNTEAFF
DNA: TGTGCCAGCAGCAAAGGACAGGGTTTGAACACTGAAGCTTTCTTT

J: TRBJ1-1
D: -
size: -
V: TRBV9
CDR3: CASSVGNLNTEAFF
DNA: TGTGCCAGCAGCGTTGGTAATCTGAACACTGAAGCTTTCTTT

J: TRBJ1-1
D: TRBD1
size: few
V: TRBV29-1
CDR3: CSVGTGRQWAEAFF
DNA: TGCAGCGTTGGGACAGGGCGCCAATGGGCTGAAGCTTTCTTT

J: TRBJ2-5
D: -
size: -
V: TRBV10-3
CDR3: CAISEGRRVGIQETQYF
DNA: TGTGCCATCAGTGAGGGAAGGAGGGTAGGGATACAAGAGACCCAGTACTTC

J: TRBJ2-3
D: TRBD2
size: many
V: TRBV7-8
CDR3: CASSLAPIAGGSTDTQYF
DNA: TGTGCCAGCAGCTTAGCCCCAATAGCGGGGGGCAGCACAGATACGCAGTATTTT

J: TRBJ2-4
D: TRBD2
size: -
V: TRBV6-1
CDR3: CASSPGLAGLNIQYF
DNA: TGTGCCAGCAGTCCAGGACTAGCGGGGCTGAACATTCAGTACTTC

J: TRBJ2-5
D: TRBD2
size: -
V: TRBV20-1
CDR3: CSARDPWTSGGSQYF
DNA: TGCAGTGCTAGAGATCCTTGGACTAGCGGGGGGTCCCAGTACTTC

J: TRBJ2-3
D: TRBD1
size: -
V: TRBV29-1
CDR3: CSVEPTGDTQYF
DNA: TGCAGCGTTGAACCGACAGGGGATACGCAGTATTTT

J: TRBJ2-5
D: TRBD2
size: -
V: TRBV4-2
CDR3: CASSQEGLAGALYQETQYF
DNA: TGTGCCAGCAGCCAAGAGGGACTAGCGGGGGCCCTGTACCAAGAGACCCAGTACTTC

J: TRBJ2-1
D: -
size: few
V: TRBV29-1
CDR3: CSVGGQTSYNEQFF
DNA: TGCAGCGTTGGGGGGCAGACGTCCTACAATGAGCAGTTCTTC

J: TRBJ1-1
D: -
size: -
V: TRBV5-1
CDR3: CASSLGGRATTEAFF
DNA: TGCGCCAGCAGCTTGGGTGGCAGGGCGACCACTGAAGCTTTCTTT

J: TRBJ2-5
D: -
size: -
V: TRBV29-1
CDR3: CSVGSRETQYF
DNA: TGCAGCGTTGGTAGTCGGGAGACCCAGTACTTC

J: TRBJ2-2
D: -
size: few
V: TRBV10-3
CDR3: CAMAGKITGELFF
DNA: TGTGCCATGGCAGGGAAAATTACCGGGGAGCTGTTTTTT

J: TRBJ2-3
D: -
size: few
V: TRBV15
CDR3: CATSRGGLGDTQYF
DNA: TGTGCCACCAGCCGAGGGGGGCTGGGAGATACGCAGTATTTT

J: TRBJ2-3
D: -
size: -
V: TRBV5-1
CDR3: CASGWGSDTQYF
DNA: TGCGCCAGCGGCTGGGGGTCGGATACGCAGTATTTT

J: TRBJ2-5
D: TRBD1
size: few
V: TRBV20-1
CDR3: CSAEGTGGGGTQYF
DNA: TGCAGTGCTGAAGGGACAGGGGGCGGTGGGACCCAGTACTTC

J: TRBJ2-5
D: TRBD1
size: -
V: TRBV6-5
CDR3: CASSFMRQGAQGKTQYF
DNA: TGTGCCAGCAGTTTCATGCGACAGGGGGCGCAGGGGAAGACCCAGTACTTC

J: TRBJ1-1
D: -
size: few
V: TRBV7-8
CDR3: CASSLAGKLPYFTEAFF
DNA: TGTGCCAGCAGCTTAGCGGGAAAGCTGCCATATTTCACTGAAGCTTTCTTT

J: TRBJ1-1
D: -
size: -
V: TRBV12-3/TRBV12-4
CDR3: CASSSAGSGARNTEAFF
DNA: TGTGCCAGCAGTTCGGCGGGCTCAGGGGCGAGGAACACTGAAGCTTTCTTT

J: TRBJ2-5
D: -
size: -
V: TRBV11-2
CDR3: CASSLTAMVETQYF
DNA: TGTGCCAGCAGCTTAACGGCCATGGTCGAGACCCAGTACTTC

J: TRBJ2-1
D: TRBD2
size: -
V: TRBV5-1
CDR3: CASRGTSGGANEQFF
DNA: TGCGCCAGCAGAGGGACTAGCGGGGGGGCCAATGAGCAGTTCTTC